Described below is a single TCR beta chain sequence and its context. Its matching antigen is unknown. This sample was included in a study of cytomegalovirus exposure and HLA in healthy donors. PCR used 60 Vbeta primers and 13 Jbeta primers. Profiling relied on immunoSEQ multiplex PCR, and the TCRdb table lists in-frame clones only, not all of them. This sample has fewer than 200,000 clones, with approximately 78% found just once. Germline CDR1 and CDR2: SGHNT and YYREEE (reference sequence). The CDR3 length is 14 residues. Trimming stripped 0 bases from V and 9 bases from J, with 12 bases between. Study findings and constraints: Rarity marked most TCR sequences, yet some public TCRs occurred in many donors.

The source of this sequence is a woman under 30 in good health and CMV-seronegative. This chain links TRBV5-4 with TRBJ2-2; D call uncertain. Specimen: PBMCs. DNA for the CDR3: TGTGCCAGCAGCTTGGAACCGTCCGAGAGGGAGCTGTTTTTT. It codes for CASSLEPSERELFF. The full variable domain, completed using reference TRBV5-4 and TRBJ2-2, is ETGVTQSPTHLIKTRGQQVTLRCSSQSGHNTVSWYQQALGQGPQFIFQYYREEENGRGNFPPRFSGLQFPNYSSELNVNALELDDSALYLCASSLEPSERELFFGEGSRLTVL.